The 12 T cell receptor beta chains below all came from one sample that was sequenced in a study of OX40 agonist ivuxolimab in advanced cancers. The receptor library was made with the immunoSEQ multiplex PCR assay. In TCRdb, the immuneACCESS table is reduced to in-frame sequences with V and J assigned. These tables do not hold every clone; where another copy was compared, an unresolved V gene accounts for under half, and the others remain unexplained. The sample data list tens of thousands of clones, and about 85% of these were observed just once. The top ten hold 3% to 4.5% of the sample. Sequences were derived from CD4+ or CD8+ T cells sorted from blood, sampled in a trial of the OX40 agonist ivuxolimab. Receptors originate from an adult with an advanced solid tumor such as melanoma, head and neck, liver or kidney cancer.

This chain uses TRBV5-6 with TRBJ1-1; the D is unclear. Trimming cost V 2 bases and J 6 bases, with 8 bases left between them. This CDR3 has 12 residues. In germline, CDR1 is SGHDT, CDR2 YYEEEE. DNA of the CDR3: TGTGCCAGCAGCTTAATGACCGCTGAAGCTTTCTTT. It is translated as CASSLMTAEAFF.

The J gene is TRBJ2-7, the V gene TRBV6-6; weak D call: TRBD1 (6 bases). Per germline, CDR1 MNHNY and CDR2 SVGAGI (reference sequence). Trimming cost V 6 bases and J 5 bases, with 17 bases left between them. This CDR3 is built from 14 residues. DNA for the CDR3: TGTGCCAGCAGCAACCCCACAGGGCGCAACGAGCAGTACTTC. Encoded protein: CASSNPTGRNEQYF.

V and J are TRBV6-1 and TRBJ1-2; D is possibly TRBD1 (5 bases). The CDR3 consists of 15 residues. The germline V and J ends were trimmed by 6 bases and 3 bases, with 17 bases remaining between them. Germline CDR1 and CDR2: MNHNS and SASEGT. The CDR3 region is CASSGTGPRDYGYTF. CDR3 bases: TGTGCCAGCAGCGGGACCGGGCCTAGGGACTATGGCTACACCTTC.

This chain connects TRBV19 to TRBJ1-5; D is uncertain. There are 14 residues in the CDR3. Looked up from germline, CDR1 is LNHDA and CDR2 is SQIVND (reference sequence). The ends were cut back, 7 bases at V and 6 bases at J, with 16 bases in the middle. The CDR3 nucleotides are TGTGCCAGTACCAAGGCCAGGAACACTCAGCCCCAGCATTTT. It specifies CASTKARNTQPQHF.

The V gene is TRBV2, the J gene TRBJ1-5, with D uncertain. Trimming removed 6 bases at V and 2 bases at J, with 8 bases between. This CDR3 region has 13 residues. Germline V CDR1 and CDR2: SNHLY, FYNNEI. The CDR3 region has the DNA TGTGCCAGCAGGAGCGAACGCAATCAGCCCCAGCATTTT. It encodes CASRSERNQPQHF.

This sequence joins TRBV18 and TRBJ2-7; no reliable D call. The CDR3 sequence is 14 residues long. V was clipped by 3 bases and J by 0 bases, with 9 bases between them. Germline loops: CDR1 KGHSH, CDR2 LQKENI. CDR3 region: CASSPGQSSYEQYF. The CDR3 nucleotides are TGTGCCAGCTCACCTGGCCAGAGCTCCTACGAGCAGTACTTC.

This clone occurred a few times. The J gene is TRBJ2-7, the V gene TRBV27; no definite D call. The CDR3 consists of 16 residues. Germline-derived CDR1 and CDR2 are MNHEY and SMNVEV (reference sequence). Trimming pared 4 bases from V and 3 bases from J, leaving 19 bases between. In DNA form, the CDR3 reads TGTGCCAGCAGTTCCTATGTGGGTTCCTTTATCTACGAGCAGTACTTC. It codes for CASSSYVGSFIYEQYF.

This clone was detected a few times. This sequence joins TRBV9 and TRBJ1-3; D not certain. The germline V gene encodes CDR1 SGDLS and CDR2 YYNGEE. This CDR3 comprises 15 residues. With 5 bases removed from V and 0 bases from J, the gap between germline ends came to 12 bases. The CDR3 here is CASSLGGFSGNTIYF. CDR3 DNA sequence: TGTGCCAGCAGTTTAGGAGGCTTCTCTGGAAACACCATATATTTT.

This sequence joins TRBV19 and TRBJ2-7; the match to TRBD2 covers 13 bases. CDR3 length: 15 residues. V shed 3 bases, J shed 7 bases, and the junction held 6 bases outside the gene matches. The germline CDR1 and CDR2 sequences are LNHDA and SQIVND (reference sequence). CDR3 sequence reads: CASSIQGLAGSEQYF. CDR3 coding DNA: TGTGCCAGTAGTATCCAGGGACTAGCGGGATCTGAGCAGTACTTC.

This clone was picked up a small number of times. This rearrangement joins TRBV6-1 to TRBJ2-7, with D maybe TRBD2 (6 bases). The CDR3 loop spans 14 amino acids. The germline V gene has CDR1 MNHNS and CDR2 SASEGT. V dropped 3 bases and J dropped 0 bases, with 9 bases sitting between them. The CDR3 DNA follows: TGTGCCAGCAGTGAGGGACTCCTCTCCTACGAGCAGTACTTC. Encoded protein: CASSEGLLSYEQYF.

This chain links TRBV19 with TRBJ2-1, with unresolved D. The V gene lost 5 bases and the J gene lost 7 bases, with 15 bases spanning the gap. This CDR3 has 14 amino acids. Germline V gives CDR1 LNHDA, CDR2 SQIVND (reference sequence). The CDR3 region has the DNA TGTGCCAGTAGTTCCCCAGGACCTCTTAATGAGCAGTTCTTC. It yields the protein CASSSPGPLNEQFF.

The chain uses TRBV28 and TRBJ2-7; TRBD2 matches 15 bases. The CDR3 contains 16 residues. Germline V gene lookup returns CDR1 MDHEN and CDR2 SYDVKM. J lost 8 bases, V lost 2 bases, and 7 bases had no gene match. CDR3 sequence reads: CASSLRGLAGGFKQYF. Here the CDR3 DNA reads TGTGCCAGCAGTTTACGGGGACTAGCGGGGGGATTCAAGCAGTACTTC.